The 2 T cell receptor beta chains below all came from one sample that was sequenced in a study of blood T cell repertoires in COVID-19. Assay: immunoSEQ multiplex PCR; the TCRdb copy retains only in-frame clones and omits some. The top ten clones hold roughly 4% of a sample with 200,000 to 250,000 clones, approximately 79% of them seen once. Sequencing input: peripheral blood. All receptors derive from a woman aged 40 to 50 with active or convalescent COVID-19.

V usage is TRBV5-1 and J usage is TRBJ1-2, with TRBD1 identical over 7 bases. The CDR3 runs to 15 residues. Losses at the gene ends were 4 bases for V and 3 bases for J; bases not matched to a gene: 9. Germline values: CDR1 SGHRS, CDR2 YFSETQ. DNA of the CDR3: TGCGCCAGCAGCCAAACAGGGGATGGTTACTATGGCTACACCTTC. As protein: CASSQTGDGYYGYTF.

CDR3 protein: CAWTRQANEKLFF. The CDR3 DNA follows: TGTGCCTGGACCCGACAGGCGAATGAAAAACTGTTTTTT. The chain uses TRBV30 and TRBJ1-4; possibly TRBD1 for D (6 bases). Germline-derived CDR1 and CDR2 are GTSNPN and SVGIG (reference sequence). CDR3 length: 13 amino acids. Trimming removed 4 bases at V and 5 bases at J, with 11 bases between.